These T cell receptor beta chains were read from a single sample in a study of blood T cell repertoires in COVID-19. Method: immunoSEQ multiplex PCR; TCRdb's copy keeps in-frame clones and lacks some. This sample carries 110,000 or so clones, roughly 85% of them seen once, and the ten largest clones take about 13%. The sequenced sample was peripheral blood. The receptors were sampled from a human donor in a cohort sampled during active COVID-19. The CDR3 runs from the conserved cysteine through the conserved F or W. A D gene is named only where the DNA matches it firmly. Size is omitted from some rows. Given values are once, few, many or a class for expanded clones.

TRBV29-1	-	TRBJ1-2	-	TGCAGCGCGGAACCAGGGGCATTAGGCTACACCTTC	CSAEPGALGYTF
TRBV5-6	-	TRBJ2-7	TRBD2	TGTGCCAGCCTTTTGAGGTCGGTTAGCGGGGGGCCCTACGAGCAGTACTTC	CASLLRSVSGGPYEQYF
TRBV27	-	TRBJ2-1	TRBD2	TGTGCCAGCAGTTTAGTGGGACTAGCGTCCTACAATGAGCAGTTCTTC	CASSLVGLASYNEQFF
TRBV10-3	-	TRBJ1-5	TRBD1	TGTGCCATCGGGGACAGTAATCAGCCCCAGCATTTT	CAIGDSNQPQHF
TRBV18	-	TRBJ2-3	TRBD2	TGTGCCAGCTCACCACCGGCGGGGGGGCCGGGAGATACGCAGTATTTT	CASSPPAGGPGDTQYF
TRBV19	few	TRBJ2-7	TRBD1	TGTGCCAGTAGTAAAAAGGACAGGGTCCACGAGCAGTACTTC	CASSKKDRVHEQYF
TRBV7-9	-	TRBJ2-3	-	TGTGCCAGCAGCCCGGGGGGCAACACAGATACGCAGTATTTT	CASSPGGNTDTQYF
TRBV2	-	TRBJ1-1	TRBD1	TGTGCCAGCAGCGGGACAGGGGGGTTCACTGAAGCTTTCTTT	CASSGTGGFTEAFF
TRBV9	-	TRBJ2-5	TRBD2	TGTGCCAGCAGCCGGGGGGTTGGAGAGACCCAGTACTTC	CASSRGVGETQYF
TRBV27	-	TRBJ2-1	TRBD1	TGTGCCAGCAACACAACTCCGGGGACAGGGGTGTGGAGGCAGTTCTTC	CASNTTPGTGVWRQFF
TRBV7-2	-	TRBJ2-7	TRBD1	TGTGCCAGCAGCTTTCAACCAGGGGGCCACCCGGACGGAGGGGGGCAGTACTTC	CASSFQPGGHPDGGGQYF
TRBV6-5	-	TRBJ2-2	-	TGTGCCAGCAACAACGGGATCGGGGAGCTGTTTTTT	CASNNGIGELFF
TRBV27	-	TRBJ1-6	-	TGTGCCAGCAGTTTAGCGGGGACCTATAATTCACCCCTCCACTTT	CASSLAGTYNSPLHF
TRBV24-1	once	TRBJ2-7	-	TGTGCCACCAGTGATATTCGGGGCTACGAGCAGTACTTC	CATSDIRGYEQYF
TRBV6-5	-	TRBJ1-6	-	TGTGCCGCACGGGCAGGGGTAGAAGGGTCACCCCTCCACTTT	CAARAGVEGSPLHF
TRBV19	once	TRBJ2-3	-	TGTGCCAGTAGTATAAATCGACAGGTAGATACGCAGTATTTT	CASSINRQVDTQYF
TRBV6-1	-	TRBJ1-2	TRBD1	TGTGCCAGCAGTGAGTTCACAGGGGGCGCTTATGGCTACACCTTC	CASSEFTGGAYGYTF
TRBV7-9	-	TRBJ2-1	TRBD2	TGTGCCAGCAGCCCCGGGGGGGGCCCCTACAATGAGCAGTTCTTC	CASSPGGGPYNEQFF
TRBV4-3	once	TRBJ1-1	-	TGCGCCAGCAGCCAAGATCGGTACGGGGGGAACACTGAAGCTTTCTTT	CASSQDRYGGNTEAFF
TRBV4-3	once	TRBJ1-1	-	TGCGCCAGCAGCCAAGAGGGGAGGGGCACTGAAGCTTTCTTT	CASSQEGRGTEAFF
TRBV30	-	TRBJ1-5	-	TGTGCCTGGGACAGTAGCAATCAGCCCCAGCATTTT	CAWDSSNQPQHF
TRBV3-1/TRBV3-2	-	TRBJ1-2	TRBD1	TGTGCCAGCAGCCAAGGACAGGGGGGCGACTATGGCTACACCTTC	CASSQGQGGDYGYTF
TRBV10-3	-	TRBJ2-7	-	TGTGCCATCAGTGAGTCGACTTTCACCCCATCCTACGAGCAGTACTTC	CAISESTFTPSYEQYF
TRBV6-5	-	TRBJ1-2	TRBD1	TGTGCCAGCAGTTACGACAGGGTGCCCCAGGATGGCTACACCTTC	CASSYDRVPQDGYTF
TRBV2	-	TRBJ2-5	TRBD2	TGTGCCAGCAGTGAAGTACTAGCGGGGGGTGAGACCCAGTACTTC	CASSEVLAGGETQYF
TRBV10-1	-	TRBJ2-1	TRBD2	TGCGCCAGCAGTGAGGCTAGCGGGGGGGATGAGCTTTTCCTGTTCTTC	CASSEASGGDELFLFF
TRBV15	-	TRBJ2-5	TRBD2	TGTGCCACCAGCAGAGATCGGGCTAGCGGGGTTGAGACCCAGTACTTC	CATSRDRASGVETQYF
TRBV28	-	TRBJ2-1	-	TGTGCCAGCAGTTCCCCCGCCCGGAATGAGCAGTTCTTC	CASSSPARNEQFF
TRBV7-9	-	TRBJ1-1	-	TGTGCCAGCAGCCCTACCGACAGGAACACTGAAGCTTTCTTT	CASSPTDRNTEAFF
TRBV15	-	TRBJ1-4	TRBD1	TGTGCCACCAGCAGAGATCTTTCCCGGACAGGAAAACTGTTTTTT	CATSRDLSRTGKLFF
TRBV3-1/TRBV3-2	-	TRBJ2-7	TRBD1	TGTGCCAGCAGCCTCATGCTGGGACAGGGGTTCTACGAGCAGTACTTC	CASSLMLGQGFYEQYF
TRBV5-8	-	TRBJ1-5	TRBD1	TGTGCCAGCAGCAGAGCAGGGGGAAGTTGGGATCAGCCCCAGCATTTT	CASSRAGGSWDQPQHF
TRBV18	-	TRBJ2-6	-	TGTGCCAGCTCACCAGGTCAGGACAGAGTCCTCTCTGGGGCCAACGTCCTGACTTTC	CASSPGQDRVLSGANVLTF
TRBV7-9	-	TRBJ2-7	TRBD1	TGTGCCAGCAGCCCCGTTCGGACAGGGAGCTACGAGCAGTACTTC	CASSPVRTGSYEQYF
TRBV6-5	-	TRBJ2-1	TRBD2	TGTGCCAGCAGACCAGATCAGCGGGGGATCAATGAGCAGTTCTTC	CASRPDQRGINEQFF
TRBV6-5	few	TRBJ1-1	TRBD1	TGTGCCAGCGAGGGGGCGCACACTGAAGCTTTCTTT	CASEGAHTEAFF
TRBV30	-	TRBJ1-2	-	TGTGCCTGGAGTGTAGTGGGGGCTGGTGGCTACACCTTC	CAWSVVGAGGYTF
TRBV14	-	TRBJ2-3	-	TGTGCCAGCAGCCGTCGACTAGAAGTTTTGATTGGTACGCAGTATTTT	CASSRRLEVLIGTQYF
TRBV2	-	TRBJ2-3	-	TGTGCCAGCAGCCTTCAGCGGGGCACAGATACGCAGTATTTT	CASSLQRGTDTQYF
TRBV29-1	-	TRBJ2-1	TRBD2	TGCAGCGTTGAGTCGGGGGGAAATGAGCAGTTCTTC	CSVESGGNEQFF
TRBV15	many	TRBJ1-5	TRBD1	TGTGCCACCAGCAGTCCCGGGACAGCAAGCAATCAGCCCCAGCATTTT	CATSSPGTASNQPQHF
TRBV5-6	once	TRBJ2-1	-	TGTGCCAGCAGCTTGGTGGGGGGGCTCAATGAGCAGTTCTTC	CASSLVGGLNEQFF
TRBV5-8	once	TRBJ2-3	TRBD1	TGTGCCAGCAGCTGGGGACAGGGGGAGATAGATACGCAGTATTTT	CASSWGQGEIDTQYF
TRBV2	-	TRBJ1-5	-	TGTGCCAGCAGTGAGTTTCGGCAGGGGCGCAATCAGCCCCAGCATTTT	CASSEFRQGRNQPQHF
TRBV6-6	-	TRBJ2-1	TRBD2	TGTGCCAGCATTCCTACTAGCGGGGGTCCTATAAATGAGCAGTTCTTC	CASIPTSGGPINEQFF
TRBV12-5	few	TRBJ2-3	TRBD2	TGTGCTAGTGGCCCGGGGCGGGGGGGCACTAGCACAGATACGCAGTATTTT	CASGPGRGGTSTDTQYF
TRBV12-3/TRBV12-4	-	TRBJ1-5	-	TGTGCCAGCAGCCAGGGTAGCAATCAGCCCCAGCATTTT	CASSQGSNQPQHF
TRBV29-1	-	TRBJ2-1	TRBD2	TGCAGCGCAGAGCGGGGGGGATACAATGAGCAGTTCTTC	CSAERGGYNEQFF
TRBV4-1	-	TRBJ2-1	TRBD1	TGCGCCAGCAGATCGGACCCGGGACAGGGGTGGAATGAGCAGTTCTTC	CASRSDPGQGWNEQFF
TRBV24-1	-	TRBJ2-7	TRBD2	TGTGCCACCAGTGACAGCGGGGGGCACTCCTACGAGCAGTACTTC	CATSDSGGHSYEQYF
TRBV6-6	-	TRBJ1-5	-	TGTGCCAGCAGCAGGGCCCTAAGCAATCAGCCCCAGCATTTT	CASSRALSNQPQHF
TRBV19	-	TRBJ1-5	-	TGTGCCAGTAGTCTGGCGGTGACTTTTGGACCCCAGCATTTT	CASSLAVTFGPQHF